A selection of T cell receptor beta chains follows, all from one sample in a study of blood T cell repertoires in COVID-19. Data came from immunoSEQ multiplex PCR; TCRdb stores just in-frame clones and leaves some out. This table has more than 250,000 clones, about 90% appearing once. The sample was peripheral blood. The receptors shown here come from a woman between 50 and 59 years old with COVID-19, enrolled during active disease. CDR3s include the opening cysteine and the closing phenylalanine or tryptophan. D genes are given only for firm matches. Clone sizes are given selectively: once, few, many, or a class where the clone is expanded.

V gene: TRBV19
clone size: once
J gene: TRBJ1-2
D gene: TRBD1
CDR3 protein: CASSMDRGYGYTF
CDR3 DNA: TGTGCCAGTAGTATGGACAGGGGCTATGGCTACACCTTC

V gene: TRBV11-2
clone size: NA
J gene: TRBJ2-2
D gene: NA
CDR3 protein: CASSSTQGGGELFF
CDR3 DNA: TGTGCCAGCAGTTCTACGCAAGGCGGCGGGGAGCTGTTTTTT

V gene: TRBV10-1
clone size: few
J gene: TRBJ2-1
D gene: NA
CDR3 protein: CASSESMGNSYNEQFF
CDR3 DNA: TGCGCCAGCAGTGAGTCGATGGGCAACTCCTACAATGAGCAGTTCTTC

V gene: TRBV10-1
clone size: few
J gene: TRBJ1-5
D gene: TRBD1
CDR3 protein: CASSERGQGRDYSNQPQHF
CDR3 DNA: TGCGCCAGCAGTGAACGCGGACAGGGGCGAGACTATAGCAATCAGCCCCAGCATTTT

V gene: TRBV30
clone size: many
J gene: TRBJ2-2
D gene: NA
CDR3 protein: CAWSIRGGELFF
CDR3 DNA: TGTGCCTGGAGTATCCGGGGCGGGGAGCTGTTTTTT

V gene: TRBV28
clone size: NA
J gene: TRBJ1-2
D gene: TRBD1
CDR3 protein: CAIWTGGGYTF
CDR3 DNA: TGTGCCATCTGGACAGGGGGAGGCTACACCTTC

V gene: TRBV2
clone size: NA
J gene: TRBJ1-5
D gene: TRBD1
CDR3 protein: CASSKIRGSNQPQHF
CDR3 DNA: TGTGCCAGCAGCAAAATCAGGGGGAGCAATCAGCCCCAGCATTTT

V gene: TRBV6-4
clone size: NA
J gene: TRBJ1-2
D gene: NA
CDR3 protein: CASSASYTHHGYTF
CDR3 DNA: TGTGCCAGCAGTGCGTCTTACACCCACCATGGCTACACCTTC

V gene: TRBV5-1
clone size: NA
J gene: TRBJ2-1
D gene: NA
CDR3 protein: CASSLPDYPYNEQFF
CDR3 DNA: TGCGCCAGCAGCTTGCCCGACTACCCATACAATGAGCAGTTCTTC

V gene: TRBV7-2
clone size: NA
J gene: TRBJ2-3
D gene: TRBD2
CDR3 protein: CASSLSGTSGRFSTDTQYF
CDR3 DNA: TGTGCCAGCAGCTTAAGTGGAACTAGCGGGAGGTTTAGCACAGATACGCAGTATTTT

V gene: TRBV2
clone size: NA
J gene: TRBJ2-7
D gene: NA
CDR3 protein: CASSQGVGSYEQYF
CDR3 DNA: TGTGCCAGCAGCCAGGGCGTTGGCTCCTACGAGCAGTACTTC

V gene: TRBV18
clone size: NA
J gene: TRBJ1-1
D gene: NA
CDR3 protein: CASSLDRQNTEAFF
CDR3 DNA: TGTGCCAGCTCACTGGACAGACAGAACACTGAAGCTTTCTTT

V gene: TRBV5-1
clone size: NA
J gene: TRBJ2-1
D gene: TRBD2
CDR3 protein: CATTAGGADNEQFF
CDR3 DNA: TGCGCCACTACAGCGGGAGGAGCAGACAATGAGCAGTTCTTC

V gene: TRBV19
clone size: NA
J gene: TRBJ2-1
D gene: TRBD1
CDR3 protein: CASSPRDRGNEQFF
CDR3 DNA: TGTGCCAGTAGTCCGAGGGACAGGGGTAATGAGCAGTTCTTC

V gene: TRBV5-8
clone size: NA
J gene: TRBJ1-2
D gene: NA
CDR3 protein: CASSSARNLYGYTF
CDR3 DNA: TGTGCCAGCAGCTCGGCCAGGAACCTCTATGGCTACACCTTC

V gene: TRBV19
clone size: NA
J gene: TRBJ2-2
D gene: TRBD2
CDR3 protein: CASRIASGNTGELFF
CDR3 DNA: TGTGCCAGTAGGATCGCTAGCGGGAACACCGGGGAGCTGTTTTTT

V gene: TRBV30
clone size: NA
J gene: TRBJ1-4
D gene: NA
CDR3 protein: CAWTLQPSEKLFF
CDR3 DNA: TGTGCCTGGACCCTCCAACCCAGTGAAAAACTGTTTTTT

V gene: TRBV6-1
clone size: NA
J gene: TRBJ1-3
D gene: NA
CDR3 protein: CASSEDTPGNTIYF
CDR3 DNA: TGTGCCAGCAGTGAAGACACCCCGGGAAACACCATATATTTT

V gene: TRBV27
clone size: NA
J gene: TRBJ2-1
D gene: NA
CDR3 protein: CASSSGSWGVGPSSYNEQFF
CDR3 DNA: TGTGCCAGCAGTTCCGGGTCGTGGGGGGTAGGGCCTAGCTCCTACAATGAGCAGTTCTTC

V gene: TRBV7-2
clone size: NA
J gene: TRBJ1-5
D gene: TRBD1
CDR3 protein: CASSSGGSGNQPQHF
CDR3 DNA: TGTGCCAGCAGCTCAGGGGGCTCGGGCAATCAGCCCCAGCATTTT

V gene: TRBV6-5
clone size: once
J gene: TRBJ2-7
D gene: TRBD1
CDR3 protein: CASRRDRDRYEQYF
CDR3 DNA: TGTGCCAGCAGGAGGGACAGGGATCGGTACGAGCAGTACTTC

V gene: TRBV5-5
clone size: NA
J gene: TRBJ1-2
D gene: NA
CDR3 protein: CASSLGPGENYGYTF
CDR3 DNA: TGTGCCAGCAGCTTGGGCCCAGGGGAAAACTATGGCTACACCTTC

V gene: TRBV30
clone size: few
J gene: TRBJ2-7
D gene: TRBD2
CDR3 protein: CAWSAGTSGEQYF
CDR3 DNA: TGTGCCTGGAGCGCCGGGACTAGCGGCGAGCAGTACTTC

V gene: TRBV5-4
clone size: NA
J gene: TRBJ2-2
D gene: TRBD2
CDR3 protein: CASHGLSGGNTGELFF
CDR3 DNA: TGTGCCAGCCATGGACTAAGCGGGGGGAACACCGGGGAGCTGTTTTTT

V gene: TRBV19
clone size: NA
J gene: TRBJ2-3
D gene: NA
CDR3 protein: CASTAPTGFADTQYF
CDR3 DNA: TGTGCCAGTACCGCACCTACAGGGTTCGCAGATACGCAGTATTTT

V gene: TRBV7-2
clone size: NA
J gene: TRBJ2-3
D gene: NA
CDR3 protein: CASPRGLSTDTQYF
CDR3 DNA: TGTGCCAGTCCTCGAGGGCTTAGCACAGATACGCAGTATTTT

V gene: TRBV2
clone size: NA
J gene: TRBJ2-3
D gene: TRBD2
CDR3 protein: CASRASGSQSYF
CDR3 DNA: TGTGCCAGCAGGGCTAGCGGGAGCCAAAGTTATTTT

V gene: TRBV7-2
clone size: NA
J gene: TRBJ2-7
D gene: NA
CDR3 protein: CASSLGPGWPYEQYF
CDR3 DNA: TGTGCCAGCAGCTTAGGGCCGGGTTGGCCCTACGAGCAGTACTTC

V gene: TRBV18
clone size: NA
J gene: TRBJ1-1
D gene: TRBD1
CDR3 protein: CASSPDRGYTEAFF
CDR3 DNA: TGTGCCAGCTCCCCAGACAGGGGATACACTGAAGCTTTCTTT

V gene: TRBV7-8
clone size: NA
J gene: TRBJ2-1
D gene: NA
CDR3 protein: CASSSSGTHYNEQFF
CDR3 DNA: TGTGCCAGCAGCTCCTCCGGGACTCACTACAATGAGCAGTTCTTC

V gene: TRBV19
clone size: NA
J gene: TRBJ2-1
D gene: TRBD2
CDR3 protein: CASRTTSGRINEQFF
CDR3 DNA: TGTGCCAGTAGAACGACTAGCGGGAGGATCAATGAGCAGTTCTTC

V gene: TRBV2
clone size: NA
J gene: TRBJ2-3
D gene: TRBD2
CDR3 protein: CASSVTSGTDTQYF
CDR3 DNA: TGTGCCAGCAGTGTGACTAGCGGCACAGATACGCAGTATTTT

V gene: TRBV6-1
clone size: once
J gene: TRBJ2-7
D gene: TRBD2
CDR3 protein: CASSDPRLASEQYF
CDR3 DNA: TGTGCCAGCAGTGATCCTCGACTAGCTAGCGAGCAGTACTTC

V gene: TRBV29-1
clone size: NA
J gene: TRBJ2-7
D gene: NA
CDR3 protein: CSVGGSGEQYF
CDR3 DNA: TGCAGCGTTGGTGGGAGCGGGGAGCAGTACTTC

V gene: TRBV11-2
clone size: NA
J gene: TRBJ1-4
D gene: NA
CDR3 protein: CASSFYEKLFF
CDR3 DNA: TGTGCCAGCAGCTTCTATGAAAAACTGTTTTTT

V gene: TRBV9
clone size: NA
J gene: TRBJ1-2
D gene: NA
CDR3 protein: CASSRRTEDYTF
CDR3 DNA: TGTGCCAGCAGCCGTCGGACAGAAGACTACACCTTC

V gene: TRBV7-2
clone size: NA
J gene: TRBJ1-2
D gene: NA
CDR3 protein: CASSLVAQGGGYGYTF
CDR3 DNA: TGTGCCAGCAGCCTCGTGGCCCAGGGAGGCGGTTATGGCTACACCTTC

V gene: TRBV20-1
clone size: NA
J gene: TRBJ2-1
D gene: NA
CDR3 protein: CSARASYEQFF
CDR3 DNA: TGCAGTGCTAGGGCTAGCTATGAGCAGTTCTTC

V gene: TRBV30
clone size: NA
J gene: TRBJ1-2
D gene: NA
CDR3 protein: CAWREGGYTF
CDR3 DNA: TGTGCCTGGAGGGAGGGAGGCTACACCTTC

V gene: TRBV6-6
clone size: NA
J gene: TRBJ2-2
D gene: TRBD2
CDR3 protein: CASSRTSVGNTGELFF
CDR3 DNA: TGTGCCAGCAGTAGGACTAGCGTCGGGAACACCGGGGAGCTGTTTTTT

V gene: TRBV7-9
clone size: NA
J gene: TRBJ2-1
D gene: NA
CDR3 protein: CASTTSGLPPNEQFF
CDR3 DNA: TGTGCCAGCACCACTTCGGGACTCCCCCCCAATGAGCAGTTCTTC

V gene: TRBV2
clone size: NA
J gene: TRBJ2-3
D gene: TRBD2
CDR3 protein: CASNQLAGHTDTQYF
CDR3 DNA: TGTGCCAGCAACCAACTAGCGGGGCACACAGATACGCAGTATTTT

V gene: TRBV19
clone size: NA
J gene: TRBJ2-6
D gene: NA
CDR3 protein: CASSIGWEDRRGANVLTF
CDR3 DNA: TGTGCCAGTAGTATAGGTTGGGAGGACCGGCGTGGGGCCAACGTCCTGACTTTC

V gene: TRBV5-5
clone size: NA
J gene: TRBJ2-7
D gene: NA
CDR3 protein: CASSFLSPPTVAYEQYF
CDR3 DNA: TGTGCCAGCAGCTTCCTATCCCCGCCTACGGTAGCCTACGAGCAGTACTTC

V gene: TRBV12-3/TRBV12-4
clone size: NA
J gene: TRBJ1-1
D gene: NA
CDR3 protein: CASSYGRDTEAFF
CDR3 DNA: TGTGCCAGCAGTTACGGGAGGGACACTGAAGCTTTCTTT

V gene: TRBV6-5
clone size: NA
J gene: TRBJ2-1
D gene: TRBD1
CDR3 protein: CASSYTAGTGDNEQFF
CDR3 DNA: TGTGCCAGCAGTTACACAGCCGGGACAGGAGACAATGAGCAGTTCTTC

V gene: TRBV5-4
clone size: NA
J gene: TRBJ1-4
D gene: NA
CDR3 protein: CASSLSRFNEKLFF
CDR3 DNA: TGTGCCAGCAGCTTGTCCAGGTTTAATGAAAAACTGTTTTTT

V gene: TRBV4-3
clone size: NA
J gene: TRBJ2-1
D gene: TRBD2
CDR3 protein: CASSRASGSYEQFF
CDR3 DNA: TGCGCCAGCAGCCGCGCTAGCGGGAGCTATGAGCAGTTCTTC

V gene: TRBV3-1/TRBV3-2
clone size: NA
J gene: TRBJ1-5
D gene: TRBD1
CDR3 protein: CASSLRTGTGRNQPQHF
CDR3 DNA: TGTGCCAGCAGCCTAAGGACAGGGACCGGCCGGAATCAGCCCCAGCATTTT

V gene: TRBV19
clone size: NA
J gene: TRBJ2-5
D gene: NA
CDR3 protein: CASSIVGGGETQYF
CDR3 DNA: TGTGCCAGTAGTATAGTCGGTGGGGGGGAGACCCAGTACTTC